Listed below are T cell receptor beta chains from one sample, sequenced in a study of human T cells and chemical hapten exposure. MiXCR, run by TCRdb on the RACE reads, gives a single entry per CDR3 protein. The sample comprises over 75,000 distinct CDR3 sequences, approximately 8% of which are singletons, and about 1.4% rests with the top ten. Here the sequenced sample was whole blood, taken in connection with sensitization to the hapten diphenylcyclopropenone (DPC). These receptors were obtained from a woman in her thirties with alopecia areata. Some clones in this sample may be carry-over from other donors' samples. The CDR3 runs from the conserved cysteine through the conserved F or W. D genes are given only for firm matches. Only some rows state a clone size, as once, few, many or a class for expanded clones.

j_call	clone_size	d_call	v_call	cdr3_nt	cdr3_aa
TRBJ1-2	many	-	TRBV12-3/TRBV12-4	TGTGCCAGCAGTTTAAATCTAGACATTGACTATGGCTACACCTTC	CASSLNLDIDYGYTF
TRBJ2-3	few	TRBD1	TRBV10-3	TGTGCCATCAGAGAGGGACAGTTGATCACAGATACGCAGTATTTT	CAIREGQLITDTQYF
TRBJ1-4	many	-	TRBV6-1	TGTGCCAGCAGCGAGACAGGTTCCCTTGCAACTAATGAAAAACTGTTTTTT	CASSETGSLATNEKLFF
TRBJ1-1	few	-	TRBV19	TGTGCCAGTAGTCAAGGCCACAGTCGGGCTTTCTTT	CASSQGHSRAFF
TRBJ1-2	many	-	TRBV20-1	TGCAGTGCTAGAGCGAGGGGATCAATCGGCGGCTACACCTTC	CSARARGSIGGYTF
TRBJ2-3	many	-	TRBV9	TGTGCCAGCAGCGTAGGGGGGTACTCCACAGATACGCAGTATTTT	CASSVGGYSTDTQYF
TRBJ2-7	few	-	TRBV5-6	TGTGCCAGCAGCTTGAGGGCGGGGGCCCACTACGAGCAGTACTTC	CASSLRAGAHYEQYF
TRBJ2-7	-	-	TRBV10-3	TGTGCCATCAGTGAGTCGAGATTAATCGACGAGCAGTACTTC	CAISESRLIDEQYF
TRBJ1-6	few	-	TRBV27	TGTGCCAGCAGGGACAGTAATTCACCCCTCCACTTT	CASRDSNSPLHF
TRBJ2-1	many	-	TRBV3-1	TGTGCCAGCAGCCAAGGCAGCTCCTACAATGAGCAGTTCTTC	CASSQGSSYNEQFF
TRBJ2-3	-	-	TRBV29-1	TGCAGCATTGCGAGAGACGCAGACACAGATACGCAGTATTTT	CSIARDADTDTQYF
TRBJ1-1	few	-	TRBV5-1	TGCGCCAGCAGCTTGGATGGTAGGGCGAACACTGAAGCTTTCTTT	CASSLDGRANTEAFF
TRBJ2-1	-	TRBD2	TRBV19	TGTGCCAGTACCACGGGACTAGCTTACAATGAGCAGTTCTTC	CASTTGLAYNEQFF
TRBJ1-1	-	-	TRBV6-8	TGTGCCAGCAGTTATTGGTTGAGGCCGGGGCAGACTGAAGCTTTCTTT	CASSYWLRPGQTEAFF
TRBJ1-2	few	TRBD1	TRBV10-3	TGTGCCATCAGGGGACAGGCGGATGGCTACACCTTC	CAIRGQADGYTF
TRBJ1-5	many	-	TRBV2	TGTGCCAGCAGTGAGGTTCGGCGGCAGCCCCAGCATTTT	CASSEVRRQPQHF
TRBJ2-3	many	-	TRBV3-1	TGTGCCAGCAGCCAAGATTGGGGGTCTATCACAGATACGCAGTATTTT	CASSQDWGSITDTQYF
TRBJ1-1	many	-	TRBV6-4	TGTGCCAGCAGTGTCCGGGACGGGAATGAAGCTTTCTTT	CASSVRDGNEAFF
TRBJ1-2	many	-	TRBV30	TGTGCCTGGAGTGAATCCGGGGCATCGGGTGGCTACACCTTC	CAWSESGASGGYTF
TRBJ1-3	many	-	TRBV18	TGTGCCAGCTCAACCGGGACAACCAGAAACACCATATATTTT	CASSTGTTRNTIYF
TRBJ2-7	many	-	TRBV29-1	TGCAGCGTCTCAACAGGGTCGGGCGAGCAGTACTTC	CSVSTGSGEQYF
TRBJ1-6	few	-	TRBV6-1	TGTGCCAGCAGTTCGGGACCAAATTCACCCCTCAACTTT	CASSSGPNSPLNF
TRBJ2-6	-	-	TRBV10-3	TGTGCCATCAGTGAGTCGACCGGAGCTGGGGCCAACGTCCTGACTTTC	CAISESTGAGANVLTF
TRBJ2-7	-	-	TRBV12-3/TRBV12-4	TGTGCCAGCAGTTTACGGCAGACGACCCAATACGAGCAGTACTTC	CASSLRQTTQYEQYF
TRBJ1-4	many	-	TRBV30	TGTGCCTGGAGTCCCGGTCCCGGGAGTGAAAAACTGTTTTTT	CAWSPGPGSEKLFF
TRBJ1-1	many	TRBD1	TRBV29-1	TGCAGCGTTTGGGACAGGGGATTCACTGAAGCTTTCTTT	CSVWDRGFTEAFF
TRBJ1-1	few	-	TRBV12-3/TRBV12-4	TGTGCCAGCAACAATAGGGACTCCGGGGAAGCTTTCTTT	CASNNRDSGEAFF
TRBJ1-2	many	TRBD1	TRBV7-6	TGTGCCAGCAGCCCCCGACAGGGGAACCTCTATGGCTACACCTTC	CASSPRQGNLYGYTF
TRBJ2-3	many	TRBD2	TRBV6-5	TGTGCCAGCAGTTACGGAGCGGGGGGAGGCACAGATACGCAGTATTTT	CASSYGAGGGTDTQYF
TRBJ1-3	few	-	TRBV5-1	TGCGCCAGCAGCTTGGCCACCATCGGCACCACAACCTCTGGAAACACCATATATTTT	CASSLATIGTTTSGNTIYF
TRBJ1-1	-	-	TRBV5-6	TGTGCCAGCAGCAAGGTCGACGGGGCTGAAGCTTTCTTT	CASSKVDGAEAFF